What follows is one TCR beta chain and its context. This sample is drawn from a study of T-cell memory formation after mild COVID-19. The CDR3 runs to 12 residues. Germline V gene lookup returns CDR1 SQVTM and CDR2 ANQGSEA. The V gene lost 7 bases and the J gene lost 5 bases, with 15 bases spanning the gap. Each CDR3 protein is one row after TCRdb ran MiXCR on the 5' RACE reads. The top ten hold 2.4% of the sample, which has fewer than 250,000 distinct CDR3 sequences, approximately 20% seen once. Sequenced material: PBMCs or a T cell subset sorted from them (not recorded which). The TCR was taken from an adult woman who had mild COVID-19 (a few samples of this study predate the infection). Cell type and time point are not known. The J gene is TRBJ2-7, the V gene TRBV29-1; D possibly matches TRBD1 or TRBD2 (6 bases each). The chain's CDR3 is CSAERGANEQYF. The CDR3 region has the DNA TGCAGCGCCGAGAGGGGGGCTAACGAGCAGTACTTC.